These T cell receptor beta chains were read from a single sample in a study of blood T cell repertoires in COVID-19. Data came from immunoSEQ multiplex PCR; TCRdb stores just in-frame clones and leaves some out. The table lists roughly 410,000 clones, approximately 90% of them singletons. The sample consisted of peripheral blood. These receptors were collected from a woman aged 40 to 50 with COVID-19, enrolled during active disease. Each CDR3 is given with its conserved first and last residue. Each record gives: D gene, V gene, J gene, CDR3 protein, CDR3 DNA. The D gene is left open where the match is weak.

d_call: NA; v_call: TRBV6-5; j_call: TRBJ1-4; cdr3_aa: CASSYSGGSDEKLFF; cdr3_nt: TGTGCCAGCAGTTACTCGGGGGGATCTGATGAAAAACTGTTTTTT
d_call: NA; v_call: TRBV30; j_call: TRBJ2-1; cdr3_aa: CAWSHTHNEQFF; cdr3_nt: TGTGCCTGGAGCCACACACACAATGAGCAGTTCTTC
d_call: NA; v_call: TRBV6-5; j_call: TRBJ1-2; cdr3_aa: CASSPQGNYGYTF; cdr3_nt: TGTGCCAGCAGCCCACAGGGAAACTATGGCTACACCTTC
d_call: NA; v_call: TRBV25-1; j_call: TRBJ2-7; cdr3_aa: CASSATGWRGPYEQYF; cdr3_nt: TGTGCCAGCAGTGCCACGGGGTGGAGGGGGCCATACGAGCAGTACTTC
d_call: NA; v_call: TRBV28; j_call: TRBJ1-5; cdr3_aa: CASTSGAPGNQPQHF; cdr3_nt: TGTGCCAGCACCTCAGGGGCGCCTGGCAATCAGCCCCAGCATTTT
d_call: NA; v_call: TRBV18; j_call: TRBJ1-3; cdr3_aa: CASSPRTAGASGNTIYF; cdr3_nt: TGTGCCAGCTCACCACGTACGGCAGGGGCCTCTGGAAACACCATATATTTT
d_call: NA; v_call: TRBV4-2; j_call: TRBJ1-2; cdr3_aa: CASSQVTAGGDQRGYTF; cdr3_nt: TGTGCCAGCAGCCAAGTGACCGCCGGGGGGGACCAAAGGGGCTACACCTTC
d_call: NA; v_call: TRBV27; j_call: TRBJ2-6; cdr3_aa: CASSTSGFRSGANVLTF; cdr3_nt: NA
d_call: TRBD2; v_call: TRBV7-2; j_call: TRBJ2-3; cdr3_aa: CASSLKALAVVGFTDTQYF; cdr3_nt: TGTGCCAGCAGCTTAAAGGCACTAGCGGTCGTGGGGTTCACAGATACGCAGTATTTT
d_call: NA; v_call: TRBV12-5; j_call: TRBJ1-1; cdr3_aa: CASLWGGDTEAFF; cdr3_nt: TGTGCTAGCTTGTGGGGGGGGGACACTGAAGCTTTCTTT
d_call: NA; v_call: TRBV11-3; j_call: TRBJ2-1; cdr3_aa: CASSPPRGTAIDNEQFF; cdr3_nt: TGTGCCAGCAGCCCCCCCCGCGGGACAGCTATCGACAATGAGCAGTTCTTC
d_call: NA; v_call: TRBV19; j_call: TRBJ2-2; cdr3_aa: CASRTGQYTGELFF; cdr3_nt: TGTGCCAGTAGAACAGGACAGTACACCGGGGAGCTGTTTTTT
d_call: NA; v_call: TRBV19; j_call: TRBJ2-2; cdr3_aa: CATELIPNTGELFF; cdr3_nt: TGTGCCACCGAGTTGATTCCGAACACCGGGGAGCTGTTTTTT
d_call: TRBD1; v_call: TRBV7-9; j_call: TRBJ1-1; cdr3_aa: CASSLVAGTGNTEAFF; cdr3_nt: TGTGCCAGCAGCTTAGTGGCCGGGACAGGGAACACTGAAGCTTTCTTT
d_call: NA; v_call: TRBV2; j_call: TRBJ2-5; cdr3_aa: CASSEGGETQYF; cdr3_nt: TGTGCCAGCAGCGAGGGAGGAGAGACCCAGTACTTC
d_call: TRBD1; v_call: TRBV5-1; j_call: TRBJ2-1; cdr3_aa: CASSLQGADYNEQFF; cdr3_nt: TGCGCCAGCAGCTTACAGGGGGCGGATTACAATGAGCAGTTCTTC
d_call: NA; v_call: TRBV7-7; j_call: TRBJ2-2; cdr3_aa: CASSSRGLENTGELFF; cdr3_nt: TGTGCTAGCAGCTCCCGGGGACTGGAGAACACCGGGGAGCTGTTTTTT